Listed below are T cell receptor beta chains from one sample, sequenced in a study of cytomegalovirus exposure and HLA in healthy donors. The repertoire was sequenced with immunoSEQ multiplex PCR; TCRdb's copy has only in-frame clones and lacks some. The table lists around 130,000 clones, roughly 75% of them singletons. The source material was PBMCs. The receptors stem from a man aged 30 to 45 in good health and CMV-seronegative. CDR3s include the opening cysteine and the closing phenylalanine or tryptophan.

J gene | V gene | CDR3 protein
TRBJ1-1 | TRBV5-6 | CASSRRQGLAFF
TRBJ2-7 | TRBV7-2 | CASSPWTSGYEQYF
TRBJ2-1 | TRBV13 | CASSNRLAGRGYNEQFF
TRBJ2-7 | TRBV4-3 | CASSQGLGLYEQYF
TRBJ2-7 | TRBV5-1 | CASSLGGYEQYF
TRBJ2-1 | TRBV2 | CASSVAGLNNEQFF
TRBJ2-5 | TRBV28 | CASSLIELGAVKETQYF
TRBJ2-1 | TRBV13 | CASSSLVSSGRAYNEQFF
TRBJ2-7 | TRBV19 | CASSIGGSPYEQYF
TRBJ1-5 | TRBV28 | CASSHPIGQGDYSNQPQHF
TRBJ1-1 | TRBV7-2 | CASSLAGGLFRTENFLVF
TRBJ1-2 | TRBV27 | CASSPTGILYGYTF
TRBJ2-7 | TRBV11-1 | CASSFGSSYEQYF
TRBJ2-7 | TRBV30 | CAWSWGLAGGNYEQYF
TRBJ1-5 | TRBV28 | CASSFGGSGQPQHF
TRBJ1-1 | TRBV6-5 | CASTRTGRTEAFF
TRBJ2-3 | TRBV19 | CASSIDVLTDTQYF
TRBJ2-3 | TRBV7-7 | CASSSLERDTQYF
TRBJ2-1 | TRBV27 | CASAPGGNEQFF
TRBJ1-2 | TRBV4-1 | CASSQVAGTGSGYTF
TRBJ2-7 | TRBV9 | CASSVSENGVQYF
TRBJ2-7 | TRBV10-2 | CASSERGGPRYNEQYF
TRBJ1-1 | TRBV23-1 | CASSQSTGSEAFF
TRBJ1-4 | TRBV7-9 | CASSSPDRVANEKLFF
TRBJ2-1 | TRBV19 | CASSTRTSGGPQGNEQFF
TRBJ2-7 | TRBV10-3 | CAIRGASSYEQYF
TRBJ2-7 | TRBV6-1 | CASSERLVWSSYEQYF
TRBJ2-3 | TRBV12-5 | CASGGQGNTDTQYF
TRBJ2-2 | TRBV6-6 | CASTRLAGHTGELFF
TRBJ1-2 | TRBV6-6 | CASSYSRQDGYTF
TRBJ2-2 | TRBV28 | CASKNGGDTGELFF
TRBJ2-2 | TRBV7-9 | CASPGGLNTGELFF
TRBJ1-1 | TRBV11-2 | CASSLSSNTEAFF
TRBJ2-3 | TRBV2 | CASSYPGLAVDTQYF
TRBJ1-5 | TRBV19 | CASGGHSNQPQHF
TRBJ2-2 | TRBV4-2 | CASSQEFGQGTTGELFF